The 10 T cell receptor beta chains in this list originate from one sample, sequenced in a study of shared clonotypes between healthy human individuals. Some clones are missing from TCRdb's copy, which holds only in-frame ones; the method was immunoSEQ multiplex PCR. The data hold roughly 1.5 million clones, with under 99% observed a single time. Sequenced material: naive CD4+ T cells sorted from blood. Subset here: CD45RA+ positively selected. The source of these receptors is a man aged 25-45 years in good health.

The V call is TRBV29-1, the J call TRBJ1-1; 9 nucleotides line up with TRBD1. The CDR3 is 12 residues long. Trimming removed 3 bases from V and 7 bases from J; junction bases left unmatched: 3. Looked up from germline, CDR1 is SQVTM and CDR2 is ANQGSEA. The CDR3 loop reads CSVERDRVEAFF. DNA for the CDR3: TGCAGCGTTGAGAGGGACAGGGTTGAAGCTTTCTTT.

The rearrangement links TRBV9 to TRBJ1-4, with D uncertain. This CDR3 has 16 residues. CDR1 and CDR2 from the germline V gene are SGDLS and YYNGEE. V lost 3 bases, J lost 0 bases, and 12 bases lay in between. The CDR3 DNA reads TGTGCCAGCAGCGCACATGCGGGCCCAACTAATGAAAAACTGTTTTTT. It yields the protein CASSAHAGPTNEKLFF.

As DNA, the CDR3 is TGTGCCAGCAGCTTCAACTCGGGAGGGCCATACGAGCAGTACTTC. Its translation is CASSFNSGGPYEQYF. The chain is built from TRBV5-8 and TRBJ2-7; 8 bases align to TRBD2. J lost 4 bases, V lost 2 bases, and 8 bases had no gene match. Germline V CDR1 and CDR2: SGHTS, YDEGEE. This CDR3 has 15 residues.

The chain carries TRBV15 and TRBJ2-7; D possibly matches TRBD1 or TRBD2 (5 bases each). V lost 3 bases, J lost 2 bases, and 8 bases lay in between. Germline CDR1 is LNHNV and CDR2 is YYDKDF (reference sequence). The CDR3 extends over 13 amino acids. CDR3 residues: CATSRTGPYEQYF. CDR3 nucleotide sequence: TGTGCCACCAGCAGGACGGGGCCCTACGAGCAGTACTTC.

The gene calls are TRBV7-2 and TRBJ2-3; 8 bases line up with TRBD2. Germline V gene sequence: CDR1 SGHTA, CDR2 FQGNSA. The CDR3 consists of 17 residues. J lost 6 bases, V lost 5 bases, and 16 bases had no gene match. CDR3 coding DNA: TGTGCCAGCAGCCTGCTACTAGCGGAGACAACGATGGATACGCAGTATTTT. It codes for CASSLLLAETTMDTQYF.

This chain links TRBV7-9 with TRBJ2-1; TRBD2 matches at 14 bases. Germline loops: CDR1 SEHNR, CDR2 FQNEAQ (reference sequence). The CDR3 contains 15 residues. The trim removed 5 bases at V and 10 bases at J, leaving 7 bases unmatched. As DNA, the CDR3 is TGTGCCAGCAGCACGACTAGCGGGAGGGCCTTGGAGCAGTTCTTC. Protein sequence: CASSTTSGRALEQFF.

V is TRBV6-5 and J is TRBJ2-7; no reliable D call. V lost 5 bases, J lost 3 bases, and 11 bases lay in between. CDR1 is MNHEY and CDR2 is SVGAGI in the germline V gene. CDR3 size: 13 residues. CDR3 loop: CASSPTPFYEQYF. CDR3 bases: TGTGCCAGCAGTCCAACCCCATTCTACGAGCAGTACTTC.

The gene calls are TRBV6-5 and TRBJ2-5; possibly TRBD2 for D (5 bases). The V and J ends lost 5 bases and 2 bases respectively, with 15 bases between them. CDR1 is MNHEY, CDR2 SVGAGI, per germline. CDR3 length: 15 residues. Here the CDR3 reads CASSLNGLSQETQYF. The CDR3 region has the DNA TGTGCCAGCAGTCTCAATGGACTCTCTCAAGAGACCCAGTACTTC.

This chain joins TRBV6-5 and TRBJ2-7; unclear D gene. Trimming left V 4 bases short and J 0 bases short, with 16 bases between. Looked up from germline, CDR1 is MNHEY and CDR2 is SVGAGI. The CDR3 loop spans 16 amino acids. The CDR3 nucleotides are TGTGCCAGCAGTTCCGGGCCCCGGTCGTTCTCCTACGAGCAGTACTTC. It translates to CASSSGPRSFSYEQYF.

This clone was recorded once. The V and J genes are TRBV9 and TRBJ2-3; the match to TRBD2 covers 9 bases. The CDR3 extends over 16 amino acids. The germline CDR1 and CDR2 sequences are SGDLS and YYNGEE. V lost 3 bases, J lost 3 bases, and 8 bases stayed unmatched. The CDR3 sequence is CASSAYSGRVTDTQYF. CDR3 in DNA: TGTGCCAGCAGCGCCTATAGCGGGAGAGTAACAGATACGCAGTATTTT.